Each of the 5 T cell receptor beta chains below was sequenced from the same sample in a study of breast tumors, draining lymph nodes, adjacent tissues. Samples came from axillary lymph nodes draining the breast cancer. TCRdb re-called the multiplex PCR reads through MiXCR, storing one row per CDR3 protein. The profile shows about 110,000 distinct CDR3 sequences, about 29% of them singletons. Material: axillary lymph node tissue. The receptors here all came from a female donor with breast cancer. Some clones in this sample may be carry-over from other donors' samples.

Worth noting for this clonotype: A clone one base away is much larger, so this may be a read error. The rearrangement joins TRBV11-2 to TRBJ2-1, with TRBD1 as a possible D gene (5 bases). CDR3 length: 14 residues. Per germline, CDR1 SGHAT and CDR2 FQNNGV. Trimming removed 0 bases at V and 10 bases at J, with 13 bases between. DNA for the CDR3: TGTGCCAGCAGCTTAGAACTGGGGCCAGCGGAGCAGTTCTTC. This gives the protein CASSLELGPAEQFF.

The chain has TRBV6-2 or TRBV6-3 and TRBJ2-2; 9 bases fit TRBD2. Losses at the gene ends were 2 bases for V and 2 bases for J; bases not matched to a gene: 9. Germline CDR1 and CDR2: MNHEY and SVGEGT. The CDR3 has 18 amino acids. Written as DNA, the CDR3 is TGTGCCAGCAGTTACGTCCGCGGGGGGGCAGTAAACACCGGGGAGCTGTTTTTT. It specifies CASSYVRGGAVNTGELFF.

This clonotype occurred many times. The chain uses TRBV24-1 and TRBJ2-3; D remains ambiguous. The CDR3 has 15 residues. CDR1 is KGHDR, CDR2 SFDVKD, per germline. The V end lost 6 bases, the J end lost 0 bases, and 12 bases lay between the germline ends. For the CDR3, the DNA is TGTGCCACCAGTCCACGGGCACCTAGCACAGATACGCAGTATTTT. The encoded protein is CATSPRAPSTDTQYF.

Many counts were recorded for this clonotype. Here the CDR3 reads CASSSAGLAGVNEQFF. For the CDR3, the DNA is TGTGCCAGCAGCTCTGCGGGACTAGCGGGAGTTAATGAGCAGTTCTTC. The genes are TRBV7-9 and TRBJ2-1, with TRBD2 matching 14 bases. Germline CDR1 SEHNR, CDR2 FQNEAQ (reference sequence). The CDR3 contains 16 residues. V lost 4 bases to trimming and J lost 7 bases; unmatched junction nucleotides: 6. Based on the CDR3 plus reference TRBV7-9 and TRBJ2-1, the full variable domain is DTGVSQNPRHKITKRGQNVTFRCDPISEHNRLYWYRQTLGQGPEFLTYFQNEAQLEKSRLLSDRFSAERPKGSFSTLEIQRTEQGDSAMYLCASSSAGLAGVNEQFFGPGTRLTVL.

The rearrangement uses TRBV5-1 and TRBJ2-3; 9 bases fit TRBD1. There are 15 residues in the CDR3. Germline values: CDR1 SGHRS, CDR2 YFSETQ. Trimming removed 4 bases from V and 2 bases from J; junction bases left unmatched: 5. The CDR3 loop is CASSLGTGYTDTQYF. The CDR3 DNA is TGCGCCAGCAGCCTGGGGACAGGGTACACAGATACGCAGTATTTT. Full variable domain (missing parts from reference TRBV5-1 and TRBJ2-3): KAGVTQTPRYLIKTRGQQVTLSCSPISGHRSVSWYQQTPGQGLQFLFEYFSETQRNKGNFPGRFSGRQFSNSRSEMNVSTLELGDSALYLCASSLGTGYTDTQYFGPGTRLTVL.